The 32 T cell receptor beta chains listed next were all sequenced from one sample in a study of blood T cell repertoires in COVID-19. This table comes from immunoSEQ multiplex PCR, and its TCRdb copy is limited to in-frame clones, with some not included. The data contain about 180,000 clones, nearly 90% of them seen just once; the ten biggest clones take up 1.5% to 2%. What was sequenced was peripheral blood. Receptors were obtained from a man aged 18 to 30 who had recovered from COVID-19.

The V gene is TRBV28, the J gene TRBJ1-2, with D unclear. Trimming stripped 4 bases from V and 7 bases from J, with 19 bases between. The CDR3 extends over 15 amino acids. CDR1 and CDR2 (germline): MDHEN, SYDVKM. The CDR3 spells CASSWDDLRAGGYTF. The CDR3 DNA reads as TGTGCCAGCAGTTGGGATGATTTGAGGGCGGGTGGCTACACCTTC.

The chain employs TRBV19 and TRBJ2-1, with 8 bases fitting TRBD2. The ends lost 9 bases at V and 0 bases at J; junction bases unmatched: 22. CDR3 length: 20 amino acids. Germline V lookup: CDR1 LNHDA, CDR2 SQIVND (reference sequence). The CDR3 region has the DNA TGTGCCAGCTCAATCTTATCGCGGGGGGTAGGACCCAGCTCCTACAATGAGCAGTTCTTC. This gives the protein CASSILSRGVGPSSYNEQFF.

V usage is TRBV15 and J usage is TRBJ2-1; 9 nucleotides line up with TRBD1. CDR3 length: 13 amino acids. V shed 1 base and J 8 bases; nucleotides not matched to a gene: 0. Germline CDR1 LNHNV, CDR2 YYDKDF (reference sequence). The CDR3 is CATSRGTGDEQFF. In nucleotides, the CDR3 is TGTGCCACCAGCAGAGGGACAGGGGATGAGCAGTTCTTC.

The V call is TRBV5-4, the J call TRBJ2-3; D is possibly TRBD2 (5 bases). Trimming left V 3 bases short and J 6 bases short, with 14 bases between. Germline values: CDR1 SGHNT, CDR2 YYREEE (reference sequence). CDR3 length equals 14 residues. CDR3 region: CASSSTPTGDTQYF. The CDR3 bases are TGTGCCAGCAGCTCTACGCCAACGGGGGATACGCAGTATTTT.

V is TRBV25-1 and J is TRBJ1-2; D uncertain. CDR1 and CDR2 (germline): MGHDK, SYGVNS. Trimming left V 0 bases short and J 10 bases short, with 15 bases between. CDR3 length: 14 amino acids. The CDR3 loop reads CASSEYKLPPVYTF. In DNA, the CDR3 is TGTGCCAGCAGTGAATATAAACTTCCGCCGGTCTACACCTTC.

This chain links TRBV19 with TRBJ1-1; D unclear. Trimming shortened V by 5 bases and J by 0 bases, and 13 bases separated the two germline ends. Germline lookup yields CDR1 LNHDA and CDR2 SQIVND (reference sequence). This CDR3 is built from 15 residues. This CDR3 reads CASSSGVRMNTEAFF. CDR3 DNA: TGTGCCAGTAGTTCCGGGGTACGGATGAACACTGAAGCTTTCTTT.

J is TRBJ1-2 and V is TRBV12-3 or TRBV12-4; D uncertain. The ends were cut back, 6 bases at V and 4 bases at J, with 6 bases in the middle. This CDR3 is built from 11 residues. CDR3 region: CASRLPYGYTF. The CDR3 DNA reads TGTGCCAGCAGACTTCCCTATGGCTACACCTTC.

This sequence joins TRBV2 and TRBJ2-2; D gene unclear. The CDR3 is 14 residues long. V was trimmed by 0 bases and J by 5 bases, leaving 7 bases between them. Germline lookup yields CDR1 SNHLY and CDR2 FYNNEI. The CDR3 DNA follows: TGTGCCAGCAGTGAAGCCACAGTAACCGGGGAGCTGTTTTTT. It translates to CASSEATVTGELFF.

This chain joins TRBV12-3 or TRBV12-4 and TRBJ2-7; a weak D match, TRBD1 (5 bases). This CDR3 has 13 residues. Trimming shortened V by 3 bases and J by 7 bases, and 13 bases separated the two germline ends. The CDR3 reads CASSFWGGREQYF. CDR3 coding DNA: TGTGCCAGCAGTTTTTGGGGCGGACGGGAGCAGTACTTC.

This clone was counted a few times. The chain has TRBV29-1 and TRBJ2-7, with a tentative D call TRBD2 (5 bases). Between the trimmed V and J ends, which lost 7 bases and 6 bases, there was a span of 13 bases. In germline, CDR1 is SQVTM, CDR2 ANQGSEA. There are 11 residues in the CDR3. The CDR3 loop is CSAPSGSEQYF. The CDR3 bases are TGCAGCGCGCCTTCGGGGAGCGAGCAGTACTTC.

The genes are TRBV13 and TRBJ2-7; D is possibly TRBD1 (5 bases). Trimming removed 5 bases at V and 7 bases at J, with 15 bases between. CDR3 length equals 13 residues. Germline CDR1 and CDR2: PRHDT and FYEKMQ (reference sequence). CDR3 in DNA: TGTGCCAGCAGCCCCGTGAATAGGGGTGAGCAGTACTTC. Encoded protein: CASSPVNRGEQYF.

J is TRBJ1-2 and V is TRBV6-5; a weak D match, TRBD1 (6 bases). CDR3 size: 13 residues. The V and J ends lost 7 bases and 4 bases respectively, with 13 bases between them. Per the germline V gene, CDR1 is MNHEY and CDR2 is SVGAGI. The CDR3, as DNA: TGTGCCAGCAAGGTTCAGGGGTCCTATGGCTACACCTTC. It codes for CASKVQGSYGYTF.

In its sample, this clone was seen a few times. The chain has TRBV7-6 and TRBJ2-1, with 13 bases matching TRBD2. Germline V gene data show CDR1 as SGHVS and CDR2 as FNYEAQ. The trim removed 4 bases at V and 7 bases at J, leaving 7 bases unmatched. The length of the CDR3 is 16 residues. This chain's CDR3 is CASSSWTSGRVNEQFF. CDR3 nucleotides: TGTGCCAGCAGCTCTTGGACTAGCGGGAGAGTTAATGAGCAGTTCTTC.

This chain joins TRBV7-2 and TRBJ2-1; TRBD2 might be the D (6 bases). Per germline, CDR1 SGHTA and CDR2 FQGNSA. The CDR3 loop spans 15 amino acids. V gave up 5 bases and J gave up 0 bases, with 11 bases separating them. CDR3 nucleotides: TGTGCCAGCAGCCCTAGCGTGAGCTCCTACAATGAGCAGTTCTTC. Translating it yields CASSPSVSSYNEQFF.

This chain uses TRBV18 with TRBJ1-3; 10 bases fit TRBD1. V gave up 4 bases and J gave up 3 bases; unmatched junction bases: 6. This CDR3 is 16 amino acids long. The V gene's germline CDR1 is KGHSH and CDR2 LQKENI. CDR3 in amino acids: CASSRDRGLDGNTIYF. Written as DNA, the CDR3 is TGTGCCAGCTCACGAGACAGGGGGCTGGATGGAAACACCATATATTTT.

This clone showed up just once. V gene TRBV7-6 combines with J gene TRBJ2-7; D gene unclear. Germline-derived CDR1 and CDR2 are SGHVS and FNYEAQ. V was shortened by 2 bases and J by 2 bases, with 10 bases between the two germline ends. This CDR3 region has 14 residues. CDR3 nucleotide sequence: TGTGCCAGCAGCTTATTAAGAGGTCCCTACGAGCAGTACTTC. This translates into CASSLLRGPYEQYF.

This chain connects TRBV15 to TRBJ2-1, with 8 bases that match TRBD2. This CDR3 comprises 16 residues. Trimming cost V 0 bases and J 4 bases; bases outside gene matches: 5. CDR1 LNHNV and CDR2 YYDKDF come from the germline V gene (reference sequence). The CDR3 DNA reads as TGTGCCACCAGCAGAGATCGACTAGCGAGTTACAATGAGCAGTTCTTC. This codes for CATSRDRLASYNEQFF. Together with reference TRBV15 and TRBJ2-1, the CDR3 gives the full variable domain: DAMVIQNPRYQVTQFGKPVTLSCSQTLNHNVMYWYQQKSSQAPKLLFHYYDKDFNNEADTPDNFQSRRPNTSFCFLDIRSPGLGDTAMYLCATSRDRLASYNEQFFGPGTRLTVL.

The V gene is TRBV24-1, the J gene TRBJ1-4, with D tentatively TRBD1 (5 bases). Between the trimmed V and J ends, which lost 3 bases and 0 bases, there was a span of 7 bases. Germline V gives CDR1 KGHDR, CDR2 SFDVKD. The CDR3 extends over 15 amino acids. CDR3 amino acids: CATSDRQSTNEKLFF. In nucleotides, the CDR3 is TGTGCCACCAGTGATCGACAGTCAACTAATGAAAAACTGTTTTTT.

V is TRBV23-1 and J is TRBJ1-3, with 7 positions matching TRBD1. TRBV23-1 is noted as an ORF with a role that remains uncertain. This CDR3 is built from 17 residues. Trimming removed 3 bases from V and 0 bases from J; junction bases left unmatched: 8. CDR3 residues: CASSQAEGASSGNTIYF. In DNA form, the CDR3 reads TGCGCCAGCAGTCAGGCGGAGGGGGCAAGCTCTGGAAACACCATATATTTT.

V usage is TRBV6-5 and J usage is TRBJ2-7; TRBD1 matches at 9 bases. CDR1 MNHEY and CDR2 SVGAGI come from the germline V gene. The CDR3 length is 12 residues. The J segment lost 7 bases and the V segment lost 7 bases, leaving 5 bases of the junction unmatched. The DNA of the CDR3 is TGTGCCAGCATTGGACAGGGGTGGGAGCAGTACTTC. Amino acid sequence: CASIGQGWEQYF.

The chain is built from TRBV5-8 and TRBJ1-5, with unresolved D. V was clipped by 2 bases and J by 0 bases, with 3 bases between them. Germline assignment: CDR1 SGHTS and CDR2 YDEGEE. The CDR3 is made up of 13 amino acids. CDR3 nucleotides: TGTGCCAGCAGCTTCTATAGCAATCAGCCCCAGCATTTT. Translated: CASSFYSNQPQHF.

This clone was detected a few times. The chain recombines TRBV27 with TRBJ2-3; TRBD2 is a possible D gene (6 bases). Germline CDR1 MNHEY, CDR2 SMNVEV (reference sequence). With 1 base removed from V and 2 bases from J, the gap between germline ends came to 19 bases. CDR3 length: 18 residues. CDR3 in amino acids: CASSLYGSGFLDTDTQYF. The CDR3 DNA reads TGTGCCAGCAGTTTATACGGGAGCGGTTTTTTGGACACAGATACGCAGTATTTT.

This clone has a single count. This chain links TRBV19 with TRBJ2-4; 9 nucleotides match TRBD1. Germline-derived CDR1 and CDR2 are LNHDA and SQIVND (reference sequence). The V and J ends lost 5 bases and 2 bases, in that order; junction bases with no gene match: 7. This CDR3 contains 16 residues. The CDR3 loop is CASSGGTGSTKNIQYF. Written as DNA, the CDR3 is TGTGCCAGTAGTGGGGGGACAGGGAGTACCAAAAACATTCAGTACTTC.

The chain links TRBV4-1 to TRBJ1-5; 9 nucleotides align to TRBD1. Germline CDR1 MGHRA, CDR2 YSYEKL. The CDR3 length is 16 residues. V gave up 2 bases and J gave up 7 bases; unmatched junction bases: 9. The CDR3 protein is CASSQFTGGAGQPQHF. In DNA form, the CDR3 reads TGCGCCAGCAGCCAATTTACAGGGGGCGCAGGACAGCCCCAGCATTTT.

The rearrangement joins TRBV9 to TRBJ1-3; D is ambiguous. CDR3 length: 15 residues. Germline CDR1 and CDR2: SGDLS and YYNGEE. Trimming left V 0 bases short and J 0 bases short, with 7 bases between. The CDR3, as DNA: TGTGCCAGCAGCGTAGATCCGAGCTCTGGAAACACCATATATTTT. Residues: CASSVDPSSGNTIYF.

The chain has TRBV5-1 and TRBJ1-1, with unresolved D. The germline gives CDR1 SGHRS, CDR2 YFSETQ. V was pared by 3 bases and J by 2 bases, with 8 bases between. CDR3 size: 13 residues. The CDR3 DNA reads TGCGCCAGCAGCTCGAGGGAAAACACTGAAGCTTTCTTT. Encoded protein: CASSSRENTEAFF.

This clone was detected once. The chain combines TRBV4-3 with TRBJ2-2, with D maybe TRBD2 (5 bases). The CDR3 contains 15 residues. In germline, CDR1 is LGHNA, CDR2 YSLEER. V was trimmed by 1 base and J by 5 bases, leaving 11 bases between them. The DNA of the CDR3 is TGCGCCAGCAGCCAAGGAGGACTCCAGACCGGGGAGCTGTTTTTT. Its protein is CASSQGGLQTGELFF.

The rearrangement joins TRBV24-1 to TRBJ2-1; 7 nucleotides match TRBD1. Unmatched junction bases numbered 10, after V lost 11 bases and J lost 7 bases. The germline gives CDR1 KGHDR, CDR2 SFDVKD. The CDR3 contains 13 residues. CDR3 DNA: TGTGCCATCCACTCGACAGGGCAAAATGAGCAGTTCTTC. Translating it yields CAIHSTGQNEQFF.

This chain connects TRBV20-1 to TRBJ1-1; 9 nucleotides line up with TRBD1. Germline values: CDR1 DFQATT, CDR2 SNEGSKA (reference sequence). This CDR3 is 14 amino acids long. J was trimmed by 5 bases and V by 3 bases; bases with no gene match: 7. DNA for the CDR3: TGCAGTGCTAGTAGGGACAGGGTGGGGACTGAAGCTTTCTTT. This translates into CSASRDRVGTEAFF.

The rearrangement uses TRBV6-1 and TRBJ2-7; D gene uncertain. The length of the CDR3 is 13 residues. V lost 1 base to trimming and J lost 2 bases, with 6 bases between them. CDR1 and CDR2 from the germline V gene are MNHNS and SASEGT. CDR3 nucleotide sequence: TGTGCCAGCAGTGAAGTCAGAACCTACGAGCAGTACTTC. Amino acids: CASSEVRTYEQYF.

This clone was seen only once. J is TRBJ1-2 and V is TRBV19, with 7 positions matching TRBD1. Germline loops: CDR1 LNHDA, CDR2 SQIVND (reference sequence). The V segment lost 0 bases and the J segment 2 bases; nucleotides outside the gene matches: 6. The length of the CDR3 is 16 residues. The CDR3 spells CASSIDPTGANYGYTF. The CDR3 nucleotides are TGTGCCAGTAGTATAGATCCTACAGGGGCGAACTATGGCTACACCTTC.

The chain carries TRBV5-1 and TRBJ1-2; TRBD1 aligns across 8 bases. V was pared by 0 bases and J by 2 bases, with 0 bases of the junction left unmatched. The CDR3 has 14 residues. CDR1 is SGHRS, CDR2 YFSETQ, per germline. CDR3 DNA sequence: TGCGCCAGCAGCTTGGACAGGGGGAACTATGGCTACACCTTC. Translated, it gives CASSLDRGNYGYTF.